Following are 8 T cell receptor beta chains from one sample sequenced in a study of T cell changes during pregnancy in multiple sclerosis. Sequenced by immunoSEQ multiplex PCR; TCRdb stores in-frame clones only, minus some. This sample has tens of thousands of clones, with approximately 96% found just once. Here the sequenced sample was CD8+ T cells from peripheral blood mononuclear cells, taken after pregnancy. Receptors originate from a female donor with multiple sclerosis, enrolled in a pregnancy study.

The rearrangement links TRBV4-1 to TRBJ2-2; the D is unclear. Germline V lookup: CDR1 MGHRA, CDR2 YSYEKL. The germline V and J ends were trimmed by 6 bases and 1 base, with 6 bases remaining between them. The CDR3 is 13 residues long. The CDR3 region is CASSMRNTGELFF. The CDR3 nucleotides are TGCGCCAGCAGTATGAGGAACACCGGGGAGCTGTTTTTT.

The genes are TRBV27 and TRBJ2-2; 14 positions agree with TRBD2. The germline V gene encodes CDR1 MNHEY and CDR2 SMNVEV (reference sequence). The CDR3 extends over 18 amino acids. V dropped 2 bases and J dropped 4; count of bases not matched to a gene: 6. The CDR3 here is CASSLLGLAGGPTGELFF. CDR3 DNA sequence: TGTGCCAGCAGTTTACTCGGACTAGCGGGAGGCCCCACCGGGGAGCTGTTTTTT.

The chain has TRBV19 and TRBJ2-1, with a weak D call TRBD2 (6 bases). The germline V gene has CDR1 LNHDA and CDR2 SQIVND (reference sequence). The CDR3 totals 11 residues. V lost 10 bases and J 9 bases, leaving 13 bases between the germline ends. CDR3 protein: CATQDGSEQFF. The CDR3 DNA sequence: TGTGCCACCCAAGACGGGAGTGAGCAGTTCTTC.

The CDR3 DNA follows: TGCGCCAGCGGCGTACAGGGGACGAACACCGGGGAGCTGTTTTTT. Translated: CASGVQGTNTGELFF. The V gene is TRBV4-1, the J gene TRBJ2-2, with TRBD1 matching over 7 bases. This CDR3 is 15 amino acids long. Per germline, CDR1 MGHRA and CDR2 YSYEKL. The V segment lost 8 bases and the J segment 0 bases; nucleotides outside the gene matches: 6.

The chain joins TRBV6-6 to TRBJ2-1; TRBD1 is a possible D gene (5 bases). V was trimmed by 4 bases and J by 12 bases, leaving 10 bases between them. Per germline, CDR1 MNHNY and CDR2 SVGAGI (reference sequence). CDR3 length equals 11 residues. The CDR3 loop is CASSWTQGQFF. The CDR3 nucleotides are TGTGCCAGCAGTTGGACCCAGGGGCAGTTCTTC.

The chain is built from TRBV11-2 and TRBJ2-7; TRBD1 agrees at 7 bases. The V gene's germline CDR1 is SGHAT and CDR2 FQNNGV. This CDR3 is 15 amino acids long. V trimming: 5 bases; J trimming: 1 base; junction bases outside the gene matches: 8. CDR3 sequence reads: CASSQMGTASYEQYF. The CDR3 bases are TGTGCCAGCAGCCAAATGGGGACAGCGTCCTACGAGCAGTACTTC.

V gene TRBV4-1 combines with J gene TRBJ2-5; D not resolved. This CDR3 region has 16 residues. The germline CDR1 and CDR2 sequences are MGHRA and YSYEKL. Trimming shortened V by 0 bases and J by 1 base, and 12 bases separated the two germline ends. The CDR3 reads CASSQEAPGGQETQYF. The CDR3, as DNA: TGCGCCAGCAGCCAAGAAGCTCCGGGTGGCCAAGAGACCCAGTACTTC.

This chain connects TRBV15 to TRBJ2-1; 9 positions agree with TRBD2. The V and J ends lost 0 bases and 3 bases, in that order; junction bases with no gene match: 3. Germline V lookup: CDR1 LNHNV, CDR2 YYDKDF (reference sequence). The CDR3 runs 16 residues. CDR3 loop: CATSRETSGVYNEQFF. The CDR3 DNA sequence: TGTGCCACCAGCAGAGAGACTAGCGGAGTCTACAATGAGCAGTTCTTC. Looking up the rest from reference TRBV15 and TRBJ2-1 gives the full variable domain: DAMVIQNPRYQVTQFGKPVTLSCSQTLNHNVMYWYQQKSSQAPKLLFHYYDKDFNNEADTPDNFQSRRPNTSFCFLDIRSPGLGDTAMYLCATSRETSGVYNEQFFGPGTRLTVL.